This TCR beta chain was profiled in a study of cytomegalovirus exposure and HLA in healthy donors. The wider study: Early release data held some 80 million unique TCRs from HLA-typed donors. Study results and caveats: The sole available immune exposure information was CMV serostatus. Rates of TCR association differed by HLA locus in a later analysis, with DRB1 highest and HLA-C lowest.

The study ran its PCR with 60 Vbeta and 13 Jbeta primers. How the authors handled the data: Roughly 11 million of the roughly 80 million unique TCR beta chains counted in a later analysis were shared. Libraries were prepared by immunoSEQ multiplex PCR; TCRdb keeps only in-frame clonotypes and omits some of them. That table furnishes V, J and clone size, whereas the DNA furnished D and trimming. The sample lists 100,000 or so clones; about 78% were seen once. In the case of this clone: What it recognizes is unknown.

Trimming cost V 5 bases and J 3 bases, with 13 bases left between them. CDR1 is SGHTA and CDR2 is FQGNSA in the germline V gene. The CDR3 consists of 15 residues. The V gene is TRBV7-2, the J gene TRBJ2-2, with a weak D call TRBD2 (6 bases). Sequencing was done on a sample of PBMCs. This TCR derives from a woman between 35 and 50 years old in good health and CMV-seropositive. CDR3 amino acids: CASSPARGYTGELFF. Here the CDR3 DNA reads TGTGCCAGCAGCCCCGCCCGGGGGTACACCGGGGAGCTGTTTTTT.